This TCR beta chain was found in a study of cytotoxic CD8 clonotypes in ibrutinib-treated CLL. In germline, CDR1 is GTSNPN, CDR2 SVGIG (reference sequence). The CDR3 loop spans 12 amino acids. V dropped 0 bases and J dropped 10 bases, with 10 bases sitting between them. The table came from immunoSEQ multiplex PCR; TCRdb's copy has only in-frame clones and leaves some out. In the table there are roughly 170,000 clones, under 85% of which are singletons. This specimen was PBMCs, taken after 24 months of ibrutinib treatment. The sequence came from a human donor with chronic lymphocytic leukemia. The J gene is TRBJ2-1, the V gene TRBV30; the D call may be TRBD1 or TRBD2 (6 bases each). CDR3: CAWSVQGGEQFF. The DNA for the CDR3 is TGTGCCTGGAGTGTACAGGGAGGCGAGCAGTTCTTC. Full variable domain (remainder filled in from reference TRBV30 and TRBJ2-1): SQTIHQWPATLVQPVGSPLSLECTVEGTSNPNLYWYRQAAGRGLQLLFYSVGIGQISSEVPQNLSASRPQDRQFILSSKKLLLSDSGFYLCAWSVQGGEQFFGPGTRLTVL.